Presented here are 18 T cell receptor beta chains from one specimen sequenced in a study of neurological immune-mediated disorders. TCRdb reprocessed the 5' RACE reads via MiXCR and lists one record per CDR3 protein. Of 3,000 to 4,000 distinct CDR3 sequences in the sample, 30% to 35% were seen once. The specimen was CD8+ T cells from blood. Receptor source: a middle-aged man with HTLV-1-associated myelopathy (HAM/TSP).

At least ten counts were recorded for this clonotype. This chain uses TRBV6-1 with TRBJ1-1; 9 positions match TRBD1. J was trimmed by 2 bases and V by 3 bases; bases with no gene match: 1. The CDR3 runs 14 residues. CDR1 is MNHNS and CDR2 is SASEGT in the germline V gene. CDR3 sequence (DNA): TGTGCCAGCAGTGAGGGACAGGGTAACACTGAAGCTTTCTTT. This gives the protein CASSEGQGNTEAFF.

This clonotype has at least ten counts. This sequence joins TRBV3-1 and TRBJ2-3, with 10 bases that match TRBD2. Losses at the gene ends were 7 bases for V and 0 bases for J; bases not matched to a gene: 7. CDR1 LGHDT and CDR2 YNNKEL come from the germline V gene (reference sequence). The CDR3 is 16 residues long. The DNA for the CDR3 is TGTGCCAGCATGCCGGGACTAGCGACTAGCACAGATACGCAGTATTTT. It translates to CASMPGLATSTDTQYF.

This clonotype has at least ten counts. The genes are TRBV12-3 or TRBV12-4 and TRBJ2-5; 10 nucleotides match TRBD2. This CDR3 is built from 16 residues. The trim removed 1 base at V and 1 base at J, leaving 3 bases unmatched. This CDR3 is CASSLEAGGVQETQYF. The DNA of the CDR3 is TGTGCCAGCAGTTTAGAAGCGGGAGGGGTCCAAGAGACCCAGTACTTC.

The rearrangement joins TRBV7-2 to TRBJ1-3; tentatively, D is TRBD1 (5 bases). The germline V gene has CDR1 SGHTA and CDR2 FQGNSA. The CDR3 has 15 amino acids. V lost 2 bases and J lost 3, with 11 bases in between. The CDR3 loop reads CASSLQGGYGNTIYF. The CDR3 DNA sequence: TGTGCCAGCAGCTTACAGGGAGGTTATGGAAACACCATATATTTT.

This clonotype is deemed medium-sized. The chain joins TRBV7-2 to TRBJ1-1, with TRBD1 as a possible D gene (6 bases). Trimming took 4 bases from V and 6 from J, leaving 12 bases between them. The length of the CDR3 is 13 residues. Germline V gene lookup returns CDR1 SGHTA and CDR2 FQGNSA. CDR3 protein: CASSSGGTPEAFF. The CDR3 bases are TGTGCCAGCAGCTCCGGGGGGACACCTGAAGCTTTCTTT.

There are many counts of this clonotype. Here the CDR3 DNA reads TGTGCCAGCGGGGACCAGGAGCAGTACTTC. Its translation: CASGDQEQYF. V usage is TRBV5-6 and J usage is TRBJ2-7; tentatively, D is TRBD1 or TRBD2 (5 bases each). With 7 bases removed from V and 7 bases from J, the gap between germline ends came to 9 bases. This CDR3 region has 10 residues. Germline loops: CDR1 SGHDT, CDR2 YYEEEE.

Sample share makes this clonotype medium-sized (0.01 to 0.1%). The chain recombines TRBV29-1 with TRBJ1-1, with a weak D call TRBD1 (5 bases). Per germline, CDR1 SQVTM and CDR2 ANQGSEA. The CDR3 has 12 residues. V was clipped by 4 bases and J by 6 bases, with 12 bases between them. CDR3 DNA sequence: TGCAGCGTTGCAGAGGGGCTCGCTGAAGCTTTCTTT. This sequence encodes CSVAEGLAEAFF.

The table lists this clonotype with many counts. The chain uses TRBV3-1 and TRBJ2-7, with a weak D call TRBD1 (6 bases). Trimming took off 4 bases at V and 4 bases at J, with 11 bases between the two ends. The CDR3 loop spans 13 amino acids. CDR1 and CDR2 (germline): LGHDT, YNNKEL (reference sequence). This CDR3 is CASSPGHNYEQYF. In DNA, the CDR3 is TGTGCCAGCAGCCCGGGACATAATTACGAGCAGTACTTC.

The chain recombines TRBV12-3 or TRBV12-4 with TRBJ2-2, with D perhaps matching TRBD2 (7 bases). Trimming pared 7 bases from V and 6 bases from J, leaving 15 bases between. CDR3 size: 14 residues. Here the CDR3 reads CASTSWGGPGELFF. For the CDR3, the DNA is TGTGCCAGCACCTCTTGGGGGGGCCCCGGGGAGCTGTTTTTT.

This clonotype was observed many times. This rearrangement joins TRBV7-3 to TRBJ2-1, with D perhaps TRBD1 (6 bases). The CDR3 loop spans 14 amino acids. V shed 7 bases and J shed 6 bases, with 16 bases lying between them. Looked up from germline, CDR1 is SGHTA and CDR2 is FQGTGA. In nucleotides, the CDR3 is TGTGCCAGCAACTCAGGGGTTGGGGGCAATGAGCAGTTCTTC. Residues: CASNSGVGGNEQFF.

This chain uses TRBV7-9 with TRBJ2-7, with 7 bases aligning to TRBD1. Germline V gene sequence: CDR1 SEHNR, CDR2 FQNEAQ (reference sequence). The junction had 10 bases not matched to a gene; V was cut back by 1 base and J by 4 bases. This CDR3 region has 16 residues. CDR3 protein: CASSLGQGEIRYEQYF. CDR3 bases: TGTGCCAGCAGCTTAGGGCAGGGGGAGATACGGTACGAGCAGTACTTC.

CDR3 nucleotide sequence: TGTGCCAGCACACCGGGACTAGCCAAAAACATTCAGTACTTC. The encoded protein is CASTPGLAKNIQYF. V gene TRBV28 combines with J gene TRBJ2-4; D might be TRBD2 (6 bases). The ends were cut back, 7 bases at V and 0 bases at J, with 10 bases in the middle. Per germline, CDR1 MDHEN and CDR2 SYDVKM. The CDR3 spans 14 residues.

This clonotype appeared once. The gene calls are TRBV4-1 and TRBJ2-1, with 9 positions matching TRBD2. This CDR3 region has 17 residues. Germline CDR1 is MGHRA and CDR2 is YSYEKL. V shed 0 bases and J 6 bases; nucleotides not matched to a gene: 9. The CDR3 nucleotides read TGCGCCAGCAGCCAAGAACTACCGGGACTAGCCGTCAATGAGCAGTTCTTC. Translated, it gives CASSQELPGLAVNEQFF.

The chain combines TRBV25-1 with TRBJ1-1, with 7 positions matching TRBD1. The CDR3 is 16 amino acids. Germline V gene lookup returns CDR1 MGHDK and CDR2 SYGVNS. J lost 4 bases, V lost 5 bases, and 13 bases had no gene match. The DNA of the CDR3 is TGTGCCAGCAGTCCAACCTCGACAGGGAGGAGCACTGAAGCTTTCTTT. Protein: CASSPTSTGRSTEAFF.

This clonotype has a count of ten or more. The V call is TRBV3-1, the J call TRBJ2-2; maybe TRBD2 (6 bases). The CDR3 has 15 residues. Trimming left V 4 bases short and J 3 bases short, with 12 bases between. Per germline, CDR1 LGHDT and CDR2 YNNKEL (reference sequence). This CDR3 is CASSPGTDYTGELFF. DNA for the CDR3: TGTGCCAGCAGCCCGGGGACTGACTACACCGGGGAGCTGTTTTTT.

The V gene is TRBV29-1, the J gene TRBJ1-2; 12 nucleotides align to TRBD1. This CDR3 spans 16 amino acids. CDR1 and CDR2 from the germline V gene are SQVTM and ANQGSEA. The ends lost 4 bases at V and 4 bases at J; junction bases unmatched: 10. The CDR3 sequence: CSVGAPGQGAGYGYTF. DNA of the CDR3: TGCAGCGTTGGAGCACCGGGACAGGGGGCCGGCTATGGCTACACCTTC. The full variable domain, rest sourced from reference TRBV29-1 and TRBJ1-2, is SAVISQKPSRDICQRGTSLTIQCQVDSQVTMMFWYRQQPGQSLTLIATANQGSEATYESGFVIDKFPISRPNLTFSTLTVSNMSPEDSSIYLCSVGAPGQGAGYGYTFGSGTRLTVV.

The chain joins TRBV24-1 to TRBJ2-2; D ambiguous. Germline V lookup: CDR1 KGHDR, CDR2 SFDVKD. There are 13 residues in the CDR3. Trimming removed 4 bases at V and 8 bases at J, with 10 bases between. The CDR3 loop is CATSDPGWGELFF. In DNA, the CDR3 is TGTGCCACCAGTGACCCCGGGTGGGGGGAGCTGTTTTTT.

This clonotype was counted ten times or more. This chain uses TRBV5-6 with TRBJ1-1, with D hard to call. Between the trimmed V and J ends, which lost 0 bases and 1 base, there was a span of 4 bases. In germline, CDR1 is SGHDT, CDR2 YYEEEE. This CDR3 region has 13 residues. This CDR3 reads CASSLGENTEAFF. The CDR3 DNA reads as TGTGCCAGCAGCTTGGGGGAGAACACTGAAGCTTTCTTT.